The clone carrying this T cell receptor beta chain has only one observation. Original analysis: Estimated nucleated cell counts came from reference gene primer amplification. Method: immunoSEQ multiplex PCR; TCRdb's copy keeps in-frame clones and lacks some. V and J calls and clone size are as listed in that table; D and trimming were resolved from the DNA. The sample includes 25,000 to 30,000 clones, 88% of them seen just once. Between the trimmed V and J ends, which lost 1 base and 6 bases, there was a span of 6 bases. The CDR3 is made up of 12 amino acids. Germline CDR1 and CDR2: SGHRS and YFSETQ. This sample was taken from a study of blood T cell repertoires in COVID-19. About the study: Acute-phase and convalescent COVID-19 samples originated in the United States, Italy and Spain. PBMCs, B-cell-depleted T cells, or T cells were the source of the cDNA or gDNA that made up the material.

The receptor was derived from a woman aged 50 to 60 with active COVID-19. V gene TRBV5-1 combines with J gene TRBJ2-3, with D maybe TRBD1 (5 bases). Sequencing was performed on peripheral blood. CDR3 amino acids: CASSLQGDTQYF. In DNA form, the CDR3 reads TGCGCCAGCAGCTTGCAGGGTGATACGCAGTATTTT.